Following are 7 T cell receptor beta chains from one sample sequenced in a study of blood T cell repertoires in COVID-19. Clones were read by immunoSEQ multiplex PCR, and TCRdb kept only the in-frame ones, dropping some. The sample gives about 220,000 clones, roughly 85% of which show up once; roughly 2.8% is in the top ten. Sequencing was done on a sample of peripheral blood. These receptors were obtained from a man in his forties or fifties who had recovered from COVID-19.

As regards this clone: The sample contains more than one DNA sequence encoding this CDR3. The chain couples TRBV6-5 to TRBJ2-1; TRBD2 matches 13 bases. Germline V gene sequence: CDR1 MNHEY, CDR2 SVGAGI. The CDR3 has 13 amino acids. The junction had 2 bases not matched to a gene; V was cut back by 6 bases and J by 9 bases. CDR3 amino acids: CASRGTSGAEQFF. Here the CDR3 DNA reads TGTGCCAGCAGAGGGACTAGCGGGGCTGAGCAGTTCTTC.

This chain uses TRBV5-1 with TRBJ1-3, with D possibly matching TRBD1 (6 bases). This CDR3 region has 16 residues. Trimming took 0 bases from V and 1 from J, leaving 11 bases between them. The V gene's germline CDR1 is SGHRS and CDR2 YFSETQ. CDR3 loop: CASSLGQGSSGNTIYF. The CDR3 DNA reads TGCGCCAGCAGCTTGGGTCAGGGGAGTTCTGGAAACACCATATATTTT. Filled out from reference TRBV5-1 and TRBJ1-3, the complete variable domain reads KAGVTQTPRYLIKTRGQQVTLSCSPISGHRSVSWYQQTPGQGLQFLFEYFSETQRNKGNFPGRFSGRQFSNSRSEMNVSTLELGDSALYLCASSLGQGSSGNTIYFGEGSWLTVV.

The table lists this clone with a count of one. The CDR3: CSSSDRANEQFF. Written as DNA, the CDR3 is TGCAGCTCCTCAGACAGGGCCAATGAGCAGTTCTTC. V and J are TRBV29-1 and TRBJ2-1; 7 positions agree with TRBD1. V was clipped by 8 bases and J by 6 bases; unmatched bases: 7. Germline loops: CDR1 SQVTM, CDR2 ANQGSEA. This CDR3 has 12 residues.

This rearrangement joins TRBV19 to TRBJ2-1; possibly TRBD1 for D (6 bases). The CDR3 contains 14 residues. V was shortened by 7 bases and J by 5 bases, with 15 bases between the two germline ends. Germline CDR1 is LNHDA and CDR2 is SQIVND (reference sequence). This CDR3 reads CASTSRDKNNEQFF. The CDR3 DNA follows: TGTGCCAGTACCTCCCGGGACAAAAACAATGAGCAGTTCTTC.

The chain has TRBV7-8 and TRBJ1-2, with D maybe TRBD1 (5 bases). The V end lost 7 bases, the J end lost 6 bases, and 21 bases lay between the germline ends. This CDR3 region has 15 residues. Germline V gene sequence: CDR1 SGHVS, CDR2 FQNEAQ. The CDR3 spells CASTLGGGKRNGYTF. In DNA, the CDR3 is TGTGCCAGCACCTTGGGGGGGGGAAAACGGAATGGCTACACCTTC.

The chain is built from TRBV27 and TRBJ1-5; D is possibly TRBD1 (6 bases). The CDR3 runs to 18 residues. The V end was cut by 0 bases, the J end by 1 base, with 16 bases between. Germline V lookup: CDR1 MNHEY, CDR2 SMNVEV (reference sequence). The DNA of the CDR3 is TGTGCCAGCAGTTTATCGGAGAGTTGGGGGCGGAGCAATCAGCCCCAGCATTTT. This translates into CASSLSESWGRSNQPQHF.

This clone was seen more than once but under ten times. The chain has TRBV28 and TRBJ2-3; a possible D gene is TRBD1 (6 bases). Germline-derived CDR1 and CDR2 are MDHEN and SYDVKM. Trimming left V 6 bases short and J 8 bases short, with 12 bases between. The CDR3 length is 12 residues. The CDR3 region is CASSRLGGTQYF. CDR3 in DNA: TGTGCCAGCAGCCGCCTAGGGGGTACGCAGTATTTT.